This T cell receptor beta chain came from a study of human T cells and chemical hapten exposure. Study summary: Donors were sensitized with 2% DPC on the upper inner arm. General study findings and limits: The number of TCRs above 1 in 1000 frequency did not change after DPC sensitization.

Time point described: patch test 3, about 24 weeks after DPC sensitization. The treatment here: therapeutic diphenylcyclopropenone sensitization with weekly scalp DPC. CDR3 length: 12 amino acids. Germline V gene lookup returns CDR1 LGHDT and CDR2 YNNKEL (reference sequence). V was pared by 0 bases and J by 15 bases, with 9 bases between. MiXCR, applied by TCRdb to the RACE reads, yields one record per CDR3 protein. The sample contains roughly 89,000 distinct CDR3 sequences, around 9.9% of which appear only once. This clonotype was counted many times. The target antigen is unknown. The clonotype was recovered from a woman younger than 45 with alopecia areata. Some clones in this sample may be carry-over from other donors' samples. The source material was whole blood, sampled in connection with sensitization to the hapten diphenylcyclopropenone (DPC). The chain couples TRBV3-1 to TRBJ1-6, with D hard to call. CDR3 sequence (DNA): TGTGCCAGCAGCCAAGATGGCGGGTTCCTCCACTTT. It translates to CASSQDGGFLHF.